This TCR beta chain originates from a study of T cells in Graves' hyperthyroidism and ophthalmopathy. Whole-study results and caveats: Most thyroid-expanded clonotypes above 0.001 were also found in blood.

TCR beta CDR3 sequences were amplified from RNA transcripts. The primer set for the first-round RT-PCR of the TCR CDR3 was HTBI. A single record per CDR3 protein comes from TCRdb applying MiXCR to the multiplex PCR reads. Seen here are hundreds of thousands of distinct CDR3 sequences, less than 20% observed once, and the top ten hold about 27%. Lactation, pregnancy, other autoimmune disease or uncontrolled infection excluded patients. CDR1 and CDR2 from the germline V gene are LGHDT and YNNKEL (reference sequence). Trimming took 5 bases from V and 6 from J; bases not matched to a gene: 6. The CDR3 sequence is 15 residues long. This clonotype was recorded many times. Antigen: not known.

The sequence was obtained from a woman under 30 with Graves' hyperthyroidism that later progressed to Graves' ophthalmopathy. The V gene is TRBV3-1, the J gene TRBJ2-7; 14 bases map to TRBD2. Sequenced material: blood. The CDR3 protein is CASSGGLAGVGEQYF. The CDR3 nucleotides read TGTGCCAGCAGCGGGGGACTAGCGGGAGTTGGCGAGCAGTACTTC.